This TCR beta chain comes out of a study of OX40 agonist ivuxolimab in advanced cancers. Study conclusions and caveats: Expanded peripheral T-cell antigen specificity went undetermined.

Concerning this clone itself: Its target is not known.

The data were produced by immunoSEQ multiplex PCR, yet TCRdb's version contains in-frame clones alone and is incomplete. The sample consists of 60,000 or so clones, approximately 89% of them appearing once. The receptor's source is an adult with an advanced solid tumor such as melanoma, head and neck, liver or kidney cancer. The source was CD4+ or CD8+ T cells sorted from blood, collected in a trial of the OX40 agonist ivuxolimab.

The CDR3 region is CASKTSGGELFF. Written as DNA, the CDR3 is TGTGCCAGCAAAACTAGCGGCGGGGAGCTGTTTTTT. This sequence joins TRBV28 and TRBJ2-2; 8 nucleotides agree with TRBD2. Trimming at V came to 7 bases and at J to 7 bases, leaving 2 bases not matched to a gene. This CDR3 is 12 amino acids long. CDR1 is MDHEN and CDR2 is SYDVKM in the germline V gene.